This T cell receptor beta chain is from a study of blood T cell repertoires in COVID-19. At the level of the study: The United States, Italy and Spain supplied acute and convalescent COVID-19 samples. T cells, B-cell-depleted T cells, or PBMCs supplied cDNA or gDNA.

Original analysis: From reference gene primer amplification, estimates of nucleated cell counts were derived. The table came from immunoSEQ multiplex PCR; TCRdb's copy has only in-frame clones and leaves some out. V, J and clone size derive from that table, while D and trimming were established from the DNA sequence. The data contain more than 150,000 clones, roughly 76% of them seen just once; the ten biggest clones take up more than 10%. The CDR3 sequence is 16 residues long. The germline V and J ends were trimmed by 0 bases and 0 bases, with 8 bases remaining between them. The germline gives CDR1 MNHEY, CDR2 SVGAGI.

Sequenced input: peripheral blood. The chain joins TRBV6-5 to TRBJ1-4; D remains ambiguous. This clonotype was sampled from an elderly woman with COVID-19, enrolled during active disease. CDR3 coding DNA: TGTGCCAGCAGTTACTCGGCAGGCTCAACTAATGAAAAACTGTTTTTT. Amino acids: CASSYSAGSTNEKLFF.